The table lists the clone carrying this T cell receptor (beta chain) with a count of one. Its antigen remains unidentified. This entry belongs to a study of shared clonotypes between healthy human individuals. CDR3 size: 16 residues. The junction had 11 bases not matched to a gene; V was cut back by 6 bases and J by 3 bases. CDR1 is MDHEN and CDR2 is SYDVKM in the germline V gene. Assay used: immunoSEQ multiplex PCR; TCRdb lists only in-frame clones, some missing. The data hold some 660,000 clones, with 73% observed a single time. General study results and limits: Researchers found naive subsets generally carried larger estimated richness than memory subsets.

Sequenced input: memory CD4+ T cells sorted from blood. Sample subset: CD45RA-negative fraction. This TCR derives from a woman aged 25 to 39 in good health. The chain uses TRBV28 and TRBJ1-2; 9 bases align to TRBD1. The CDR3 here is CASRPITQGAYYGYTF. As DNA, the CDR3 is TGTGCCAGCAGACCCATTACACAGGGGGCCTACTATGGCTACACCTTC.